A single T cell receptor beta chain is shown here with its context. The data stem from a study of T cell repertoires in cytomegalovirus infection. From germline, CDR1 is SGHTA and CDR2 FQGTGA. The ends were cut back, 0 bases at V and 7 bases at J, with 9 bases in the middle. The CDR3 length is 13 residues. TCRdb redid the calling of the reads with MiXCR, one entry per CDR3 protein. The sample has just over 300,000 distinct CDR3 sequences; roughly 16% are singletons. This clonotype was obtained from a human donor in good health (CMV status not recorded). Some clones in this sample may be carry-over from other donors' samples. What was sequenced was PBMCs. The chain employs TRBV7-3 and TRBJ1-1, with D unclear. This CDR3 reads CASSLTKEGEAFF. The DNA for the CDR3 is TGTGCCAGCAGCTTAACGAAGGAGGGTGAAGCTTTCTTT.